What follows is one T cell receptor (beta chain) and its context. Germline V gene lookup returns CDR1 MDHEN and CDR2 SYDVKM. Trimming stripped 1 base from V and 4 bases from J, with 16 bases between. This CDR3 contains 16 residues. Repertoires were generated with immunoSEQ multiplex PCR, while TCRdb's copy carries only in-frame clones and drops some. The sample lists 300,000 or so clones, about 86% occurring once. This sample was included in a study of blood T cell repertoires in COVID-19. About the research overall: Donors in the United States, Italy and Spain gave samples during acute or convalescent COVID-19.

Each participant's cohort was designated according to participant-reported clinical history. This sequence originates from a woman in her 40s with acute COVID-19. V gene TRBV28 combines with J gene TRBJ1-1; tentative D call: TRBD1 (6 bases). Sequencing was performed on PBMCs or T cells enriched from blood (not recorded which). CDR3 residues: CASSLYDLLGGTEAFF. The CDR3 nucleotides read TGTGCCAGCAGTTTATACGACCTTCTAGGGGGCACTGAAGCTTTCTTT.